The rows below give T cell receptor beta chains drawn from one sample of a study of immune evolution from preneoplasia to lung adenocarcinoma. TCRdb's table, derived via immunoSEQ multiplex PCR, lists solely in-frame clones and lacks some. Found here are around 2,000 clones, over 75% of them singletons; the top ten hold 20% to 25%. The specimen was FFPE adjacent normal lung tissue. The receptors shown here come from a person aged 55-85 years with lung adenocarcinoma. Each CDR3 is given with its conserved first and last residue. D genes are given only for firm matches. A clone size is listed for some rows: how often the clone was seen (once, few, many), or a class if it is expanded.

>15|TRBD1|-|TRBV29-1|TRBJ2-2
CSVLFPGQDTGELFF
TGCAGCGTGCTTTTTCCGGGACAGGACACCGGGGAGCTGTTTTTT
>13|-|-|TRBV21-1|TRBJ1-6
CASSLTGGPPLHF
TGTGCCAGCAGCTTGACAGGCGGCCCACCCCTCCACTTT
>11|-|-|TRBV10-3|TRBJ1-1
CAISVGDEAFF
TGTGCCATCAGTGTTGGTGATGAAGCTTTCTTT
>14|-|-|TRBV18|TRBJ2-7
CASSPVWGEYEQYF
TGTGCCAGCTCACCCGTCTGGGGTGAGTACGAGCAGTACTTC
>16|-|-|TRBV11-2|TRBJ2-7
CASSPGLRRSSYEQYF
TGTGCCAGCAGCCCGGGGCTACGGAGGAGCTCCTACGAGCAGTACTTC
>16|-|-|TRBV28|TRBJ2-7
CASSLNWGPTSYEQYF
TGTGCCAGCAGTTTAAATTGGGGACCTACCTCATACGAGCAGTACTTC
>12|-|-|TRBV11-1|TRBJ2-3
CASSLDRDTQYF
TGTGCCAGCAGCTTAGACAGAGATACGCAGTATTTT
>12|-|-|TRBV13|TRBJ2-5
CASSTRGETQYF
TGTGCCAGCAGTACCCGGGGAGAGACCCAGTACTTC
>15|TRBD2|few|TRBV30|TRBJ2-5
CAWESLAGAGETQYF
TGTGCCTGGGAGTCACTAGCGGGAGCAGGTGAGACCCAGTACTTC
>16|-|-|TRBV28|TRBJ2-3
CASTLGRTPNTDTQYF
TGTGCCAGCACCCTAGGCCGGACTCCAAACACAGATACGCAGTATTTT
>16|-|-|TRBV15|TRBJ1-5
CATSRYGGAGNQPQHF
TGTGCCACCAGCAGATACGGGGGCGCGGGCAATCAGCCCCAGCATTTT
>12|-|few|TRBV10-3|TRBJ2-1
CAIGGSFGEQFF
TGTGCCATCGGCGGGTCCTTTGGTGAGCAGTTCTTC
>12|-|-|TRBV29-1|TRBJ2-7
CSVEDDGWEQYF
TGCAGCGTTGAAGATGACGGGTGGGAGCAGTACTTC
>15|-|-|TRBV28|TRBJ1-3
CASSRGSTSGNTIYF
TGTGCCAGCAGCCGAGGGTCCACCTCTGGAAACACCATATATTTT
>15|-|-|TRBV11-3|TRBJ2-3
CASSSGKGGTDTQYF
TGTGCCAGCAGCTCTGGGAAGGGGGGCACAGATACGCAGTATTTT
>18|TRBD1|-|TRBV7-9|TRBJ2-2
CASSLDGTGGASTGELFF
TGTGCCAGCAGCTTAGACGGGACAGGGGGCGCGAGTACCGGGGAGCTGTTTTTT
>14|-|once|TRBV29-1|TRBJ2-7
CSVPVERNSYEQYF
TGCAGCGTCCCCGTGGAGCGGAACTCCTACGAGCAGTACTTC
>13|-|-|TRBV11-3|TRBJ2-5
CASSRFPRETQYF
TGTGCCAGCAGCCGCTTCCCAAGGGAGACCCAGTACTTC
>18|TRBD1|-|TRBV4-3|TRBJ2-3
CASSQDAGTGTGTDTQYF
TGCGCCAGCAGCCAAGATGCGGGGACAGGTACGGGCACAGATACGCAGTATTTT
>13|TRBD2|-|TRBV7-2|TRBJ2-7
CASSFPGLGEQYF
TGTGCCAGCAGCTTCCCGGGACTAGGCGAGCAGTACTTC
>17|TRBD1|-|TRBV9|TRBJ1-2
CASSAMTGQGGSEGYTF
TGTGCCAGCAGCGCAATGACGGGACAGGGCGGTTCGGAGGGCTACACCTTC
>15|TRBD1|-|TRBV18|TRBJ1-5
CASSPGTGFSQPQHF
TGTGCCAGCTCACCCGGGACAGGTTTTAGTCAGCCCCAGCATTTT
>15|-|-|TRBV11-2|TRBJ2-5
CASSLAWGAQETQYF
TGTGCCAGCAGCTTAGCTTGGGGGGCCCAAGAGACCCAGTACTTC
>17|TRBD2|-|TRBV5-1|TRBJ2-1
CASSLAWAGGPSNEQFF
TGCGCCAGCAGCTTGGCCTGGGCGGGAGGGCCGTCCAATGAGCAGTTCTTC
>16|TRBD1|-|TRBV4-3|TRBJ1-1
CASSQALEGAKTEAFF
TGCGCCAGCAGCCAAGCTCTGGAGGGGGCAAAGACTGAAGCTTTCTTT
>16|TRBD2|-|TRBV10-2|TRBJ2-2
CASRPLAGVSTGELFF
TGCGCCAGCAGGCCCCTAGCGGGAGTGTCTACCGGGGAGCTGTTTTTT
>12|-|-|TRBV29-1|TRBJ2-2
CSVRTGDRELFF
TGCAGCGTCCGGACGGGGGACCGGGAGCTGTTTTTT
>14|-|-|TRBV6-5|TRBJ1-1
CASRLGPINTEAFF
TGTGCCAGCAGGCTGGGACCGATAAACACTGAAGCTTTCTTT
>13|-|-|TRBV4-2|TRBJ1-4
CASSQVGTPKLFF
TGTGCCAGCAGCCAAGTTGGGACGCCAAAACTGTTTTTT
>11|-|-|TRBV30|TRBJ1-1
CAWSLLTEAFF
TGTGCCTGGAGCCTGCTCACTGAAGCTTTCTTT
>13|-|-|TRBV7-3|TRBJ2-3
CASSSSSTDTQYF
TGTGCCAGCAGCTCGTCTAGCACAGATACGCAGTATTTT
>14|-|-|TRBV27|TRBJ1-3
CASSSLSSGNTIYF
TGTGCCAGCAGTTCACTTTCCTCTGGAAACACCATATATTTT
>17|TRBD2|-|TRBV7-6|TRBJ2-1
CASSLGAAAGEGNEQFF
TGTGCCAGCAGCTTAGGGGCTGCCGCGGGAGAAGGCAATGAGCAGTTCTTC
>15|-|-|TRBV27|TRBJ1-3
CASKKTAQSGNTIYF
TGTGCCAGCAAGAAAACAGCCCAATCTGGAAACACCATATATTTT
>14|-|-|TRBV9|TRBJ2-7
CASSTRDGTYEQYF
TGTGCCAGCAGCACTCGGGACGGCACCTACGAGCAGTACTTC
>16|-|once|TRBV6-1|TRBJ2-7
CASSEEGFARDYEQYF
TGTGCCAGCAGTGAAGAGGGGTTCGCCAGAGACTACGAGCAGTACTTC
>12|-|-|TRBV5-1|TRBJ1-2
CASGLQGNGYTF
TGCGCCAGCGGATTACAGGGAAATGGCTACACCTTC
>14|-|-|TRBV28|TRBJ1-2
CASSFEGRAYGYTF
TGTGCCAGCAGTTTCGAAGGGAGGGCCTATGGCTACACCTTC